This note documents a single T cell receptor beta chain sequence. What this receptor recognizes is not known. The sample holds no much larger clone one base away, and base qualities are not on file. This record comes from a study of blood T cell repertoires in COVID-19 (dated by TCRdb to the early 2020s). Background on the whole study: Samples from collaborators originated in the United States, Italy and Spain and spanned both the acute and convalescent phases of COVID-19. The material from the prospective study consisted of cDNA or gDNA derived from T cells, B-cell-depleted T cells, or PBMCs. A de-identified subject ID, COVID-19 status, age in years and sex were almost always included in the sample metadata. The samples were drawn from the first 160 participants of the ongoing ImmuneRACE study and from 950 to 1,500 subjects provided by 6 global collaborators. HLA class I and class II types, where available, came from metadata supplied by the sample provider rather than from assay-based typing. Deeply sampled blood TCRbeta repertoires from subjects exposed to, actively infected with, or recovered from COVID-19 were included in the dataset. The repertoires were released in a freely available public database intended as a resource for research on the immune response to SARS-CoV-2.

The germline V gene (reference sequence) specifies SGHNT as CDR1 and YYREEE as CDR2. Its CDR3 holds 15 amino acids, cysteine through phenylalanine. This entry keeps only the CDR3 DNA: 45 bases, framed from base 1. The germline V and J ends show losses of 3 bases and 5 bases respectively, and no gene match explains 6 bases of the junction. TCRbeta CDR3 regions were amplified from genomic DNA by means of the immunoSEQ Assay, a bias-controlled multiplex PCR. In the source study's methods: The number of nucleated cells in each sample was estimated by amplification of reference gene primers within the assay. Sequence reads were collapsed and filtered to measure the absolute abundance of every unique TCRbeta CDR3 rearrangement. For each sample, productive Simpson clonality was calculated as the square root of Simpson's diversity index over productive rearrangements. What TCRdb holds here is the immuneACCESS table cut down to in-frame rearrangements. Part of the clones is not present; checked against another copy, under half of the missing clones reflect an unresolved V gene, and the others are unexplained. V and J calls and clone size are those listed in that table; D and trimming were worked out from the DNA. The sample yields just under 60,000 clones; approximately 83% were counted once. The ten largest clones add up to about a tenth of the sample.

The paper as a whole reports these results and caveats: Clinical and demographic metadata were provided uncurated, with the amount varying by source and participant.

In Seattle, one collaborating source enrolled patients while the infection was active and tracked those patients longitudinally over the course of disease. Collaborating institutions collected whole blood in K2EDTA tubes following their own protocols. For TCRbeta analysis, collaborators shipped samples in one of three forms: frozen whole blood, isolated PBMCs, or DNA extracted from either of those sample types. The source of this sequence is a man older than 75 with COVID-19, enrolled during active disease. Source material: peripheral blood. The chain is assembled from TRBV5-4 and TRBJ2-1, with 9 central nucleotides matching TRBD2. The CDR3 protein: CASSSGGGDNNEQFF. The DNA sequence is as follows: TGTGCCAGCAGCTCCGGCGGGGGGGACAACAATGAGCAGTTCTTC.